The 23 T cell receptor beta chains below all came from one sample that was sequenced in a study of cytomegalovirus exposure and HLA in healthy donors. Both 60 Vbeta primers and 13 Jbeta primers went into the PCR. The data were produced by immunoSEQ multiplex PCR, yet TCRdb's version contains in-frame clones alone and is incomplete. This table holds 150,000 to 200,000 clones, around four fifths found once. Sequenced: PBMCs. The receptors stem from a man between 18 and 35 years old in good health and CMV-seronegative.

The J gene is TRBJ2-5, the V gene TRBV27, with D maybe TRBD1 (5 bases). The last part of the DNA fits TRBJ2-7 better; the J call may be wrong. There are 15 residues in the CDR3. Germline assignment: CDR1 MNHEY and CDR2 SMNVEV (reference sequence). CDR3 protein: CASSQGSDSSYEQYF. The DNA of the CDR3 is TGTGCCAGCAGCCAGGGCTCAGACAGTTCCTACGAGCAGTACTTC.

A note on this clone: A read error may account for a junction end that differs from germline. The rearrangement joins TRBV7-9 to TRBJ2-1; TRBD2 matches at 14 bases. Germline loops: CDR1 SEHNR, CDR2 FQNEAQ (reference sequence). This CDR3 is 16 amino acids long. In DNA, the CDR3 is TGTTCCAGCAGCTCGGGACTAGCGGGGGCGTACAATGAGCAGTTCTTC. Amino acid sequence: CSSSSGLAGAYNEQFF.

This clone was seen only once. The J gene is TRBJ1-2, the V gene TRBV5-1; tentatively, D is TRBD1 (5 bases). Germline V gene lookup returns CDR1 SGHRS and CDR2 YFSETQ. This CDR3 comprises 16 residues. The V and J ends lost 4 bases and 4 bases respectively, with 20 bases between them. The CDR3 sequence: CASSPEVMGLGYGYTF. CDR3 nucleotide sequence: TGCGCCAGCAGCCCCGAAGTTATGGGGCTCGGCTATGGCTACACCTTC.

There are a few counts of this clone. The chain uses TRBV5-1 and TRBJ2-2; TRBD2 aligns across 10 bases. Germline CDR1 and CDR2: SGHRS and YFSETQ. V was pared by 5 bases and J by 4 bases, with 5 bases of the junction left unmatched. This CDR3 comprises 15 residues. This chain's CDR3 is CASRSGGGSTGELFF. The CDR3 DNA sequence: TGCGCCAGCAGAAGCGGGGGGGGGTCCACCGGGGAGCTGTTTTTT.

The chain links TRBV7-9 to TRBJ2-7; 7 nucleotides agree with TRBD1. Germline-derived CDR1 and CDR2 are SEHNR and FQNEAQ (reference sequence). Trimming removed 5 bases from V and 7 bases from J; junction bases left unmatched: 8. This CDR3 is 13 amino acids long. CDR3 sequence reads: CASSLSQGDEQYF. In nucleotides, the CDR3 is TGTGCCAGCAGCCTCTCGCAGGGGGATGAGCAGTACTTC.

This chain links TRBV6-5 with TRBJ2-7; 10 positions agree with TRBD1. Germline V gene data show CDR1 as MNHEY and CDR2 as SVGAGI. J gave up 5 bases and V 6 bases, and 10 bases lay outside the gene matches. CDR3 size: 15 residues. CDR3 in DNA: TGTGCCAGCAGGGTCCCGGGACAGGGGAAGCACGAGCAGTACTTC. Protein sequence: CASRVPGQGKHEQYF.

The rearrangement uses TRBV10-2 and TRBJ1-4; TRBD1 agrees at 12 bases. Trimming cost V 2 bases and J 8 bases; bases outside gene matches: 3. The CDR3 spans 15 residues. Germline loops: CDR1 WSHSY, CDR2 SAAADI. DNA of the CDR3: TGCGCCAGCAGTGAGGCCGGGACAGGGGGCGAAAAACTGTTTTTT. Its protein is CASSEAGTGGEKLFF.

The rearrangement links TRBV5-6 to TRBJ1-5, with 8 nucleotides matching TRBD1. The V gene's germline CDR1 is SGHDT and CDR2 YYEEEE. This CDR3 is built from 16 residues. J was trimmed by 6 bases and V by 2 bases; bases with no gene match: 10. The CDR3 bases are TGTGCCAGCAGCTTACGTGACAGGGGAGGAGTTCAGCCCCAGCATTTT. Amino acids: CASSLRDRGGVQPQHF.

The V gene is TRBV5-6, the J gene TRBJ2-5; the match to TRBD2 covers 10 bases. Germline V gene sequence: CDR1 SGHDT, CDR2 YYEEEE. The CDR3 runs 16 residues. The ends lost 2 bases at V and 5 bases at J; junction bases unmatched: 9. CDR3 sequence: CASSFYGLAGAETQYF. CDR3 bases: TGTGCCAGCAGCTTTTACGGGCTAGCGGGGGCGGAGACCCAGTACTTC. Full variable domain (outside the CDR3, taken from reference TRBV5-6 and TRBJ2-5): DAGVTQSPTHLIKTRGQQVTLRCSPKSGHDTVSWYQQALGQGPQFIFQYYEEEERQRGNFPDRFSGHQFPNYSSELNVNALLLGDSALYLCASSFYGLAGAETQYFGPGTRLLVL.

This sequence joins TRBV7-6 and TRBJ2-3; tentatively, D is TRBD1 (6 bases). The germline CDR1 and CDR2 sequences are SGHVS and FNYEAQ. Deletions cut 0 bases from V and 1 base from J, with 14 bases between. The CDR3 covers 17 residues. This CDR3 reads CASSLAGRGFGTDTQYF. CDR3 DNA sequence: TGTGCCAGCAGCTTAGCGGGCAGGGGATTTGGCACAGATACGCAGTATTTT.

The V call is TRBV5-1, the J call TRBJ2-1; 11 bases agree with TRBD2. Germline assignment: CDR1 SGHRS and CDR2 YFSETQ. The CDR3 length is 16 residues. Unmatched junction bases numbered 7, after V lost 4 bases and J lost 4 bases. CDR3 sequence reads: CASSPYLAGGYNEQFF. The CDR3 region has the DNA TGCGCCAGCAGCCCGTACCTAGCGGGGGGTTACAATGAGCAGTTCTTC.

V and J are TRBV2 and TRBJ1-1; D ambiguous. V was cut by 6 bases and J by 8 bases, with 13 bases left in between. The CDR3 has 12 residues. CDR1 SNHLY and CDR2 FYNNEI come from the germline V gene. The chain's CDR3 is CASRDITEEAFF. CDR3 in DNA: TGTGCCAGCAGAGATATTACAGAAGAAGCTTTCTTT.

The rearrangement uses TRBV5-6 and TRBJ1-1, with a weak D call TRBD1 (5 bases). CDR1 SGHDT and CDR2 YYEEEE come from the germline V gene. The CDR3 contains 13 residues. V gave up 4 bases and J gave up 1 base, with 8 bases separating them. The CDR3 DNA follows: TGTGCCAGCAGCGTGGGGCCGAACACTGAAGCTTTCTTT. Amino acids: CASSVGPNTEAFF.

This clone occurred a few times. The V gene is TRBV5-4, the J gene TRBJ2-3, with a weak D call TRBD2 (6 bases). The germline gives CDR1 SGHNT, CDR2 YYREEE (reference sequence). V lost 0 bases and J lost 6, with 17 bases in between. This CDR3 is 16 amino acids long. The CDR3 DNA reads as TGTGCCAGCAGCTTGGCCCTTAACGCCGGGAGCGATACGCAGTATTTT. It specifies CASSLALNAGSDTQYF.

The chain couples TRBV6-5 to TRBJ1-2; D possibly corresponds to TRBD1 (5 bases). The germline gives CDR1 MNHEY, CDR2 SVGAGI. Trimming cost V 6 bases and J 8 bases, with 19 bases left between them. CDR3 size: 14 residues. The chain's CDR3 is CASSTDLGPGGYTF. In DNA form, the CDR3 reads TGTGCCAGCAGCACAGATTTGGGGCCAGGGGGCTACACCTTC.

The rearrangement links TRBV4-2 to TRBJ1-1, with 9 bases fitting TRBD1. From germline, CDR1 is LGHNA and CDR2 YNFKEQ. The CDR3 extends over 15 amino acids. The V and J ends lost 4 bases and 6 bases, in that order; junction bases with no gene match: 9. The CDR3 spells CASSPGTGRGSEAFF. The DNA of the CDR3 is TGTGCCAGCAGCCCCGGGACAGGGCGGGGATCTGAAGCTTTCTTT.

This clone has only one observation. One junction end does not reproduce the germline sequence, and a read error may be involved. The chain is built from TRBV7-7 and TRBJ2-5, with 10 bases matching TRBD1. Germline V gene lookup returns CDR1 SSHAT and CDR2 FNYEAQ (reference sequence). The CDR3 contains 15 residues. CDR3 in DNA: TGTGCTAGCAGCATCGGACAGGGGGGGTTTGAGACCCAGTACTTC. Protein product: CASSIGQGGFETQYF.

V is TRBV7-8 and J is TRBJ2-7, with 7 positions matching TRBD1. The CDR3 consists of 14 residues. Germline CDR1 and CDR2: SGHVS and FQNEAQ. Unmatched junction bases numbered 5, after V lost 4 bases and J lost 2 bases. In DNA form, the CDR3 reads TGTGCCAGCAGCTCGACAGGGCTTACCTACGAGCAGTACTTC. Translated, it gives CASSSTGLTYEQYF.

This clone has more than one count but fewer than ten. The genes are TRBV27 and TRBJ1-3, with D possibly being TRBD1 (6 bases). The CDR3 extends over 14 amino acids. The V end lost 2 bases, the J end lost 2 bases, and 7 bases lay between the germline ends. CDR1 and CDR2 from the germline V gene are MNHEY and SMNVEV (reference sequence). As DNA, the CDR3 is TGTGCCAGCAGTTTAGCAGGGGCTGGAAACACCATATATTTT. Amino acids: CASSLAGAGNTIYF.

With regard to this clone: Other nucleotide sequences in the sample specify the same CDR3. The V gene is TRBV27, the J gene TRBJ1-1; D is perhaps TRBD1 (6 bases). The germline CDR1 and CDR2 sequences are MNHEY and SMNVEV (reference sequence). The CDR3 extends over 13 amino acids. Trimming pared 8 bases from V and 0 bases from J, leaving 10 bases between. The CDR3 spells CASGDTLNTEAFF. In DNA, the CDR3 is TGTGCCAGCGGGGACACCTTGAACACTGAAGCTTTCTTT.

The chain carries TRBV5-1 and TRBJ1-1; the D gene is possibly TRBD1 (6 bases). Trimming left V 3 bases short and J 5 bases short, with 17 bases between. Germline CDR1 is SGHRS and CDR2 is YFSETQ. The CDR3 covers 15 residues. This CDR3 is CASSWSLSQGTEAFF. The CDR3 nucleotides are TGCGCCAGCAGCTGGTCCCTTTCTCAGGGGACTGAAGCTTTCTTT.

The chain carries TRBV6-1 and TRBJ2-1; TRBD2 is a possible D gene (6 bases). Between the trimmed V and J ends, which lost 5 bases and 8 bases, there was a span of 16 bases. The germline V gene encodes CDR1 MNHNS and CDR2 SASEGT. CDR3 size: 14 residues. The CDR3 spells CASSRTIRMDEQFF. CDR3 in DNA: TGTGCCAGCAGTCGGACTATTAGAATGGATGAGCAGTTCTTC.

The chain uses TRBV6-1 and TRBJ2-7; TRBD1 matches 8 bases. Trimming at V came to 3 bases and at J to 0 bases, leaving 4 bases not matched to a gene. This CDR3 has 15 amino acids. Germline CDR1 reads MNHNS; CDR2 reads SASEGT. DNA of the CDR3: TGTGCCAGCAGTGATCGACAGGGGAGCTCCTACGAGCAGTACTTC. Translating gives CASSDRQGSSYEQYF.